The 12 T cell receptor beta chains presented below share a single source sample, sequenced in a study of blood T cells in healthy people across ages. Using a J-beta primer mix together with a sample-barcoded 5' primer, a second PCR was run for roughly 6 to 12 cycles. One entry per CDR3 protein, called by TCRdb with MiXCR from the 5' RACE reads. The sample shows roughly 560,000 distinct CDR3 sequences, 24% of them seen only once. These data were also filed under a second study, of T cells of mothers and their children.

Input material: blood. These receptors were taken from a boy aged 5-17 years in good health.

The V call is TRBV30, the J call TRBJ1-2; possible D gene TRBD1, 5 bases. Germline CDR1 GTSNPN, CDR2 SVGIG (reference sequence). There are 14 residues in the CDR3. V lost 4 bases and J 4 bases, leaving 16 bases between the germline ends. The CDR3 here is CAWTHWGTGYGYTF. DNA of the CDR3: TGTGCCTGGACCCATTGGGGGACGGGCTATGGCTACACCTTC. The variable domain in full, with the rest retrieved from reference TRBV30 and TRBJ1-2, is SQTIHQWPATLVQPVGSPLSLECTVEGTSNPNLYWYRQAAGRGLQLLFYSVGIGQISSEVPQNLSASRPQDRQFILSSKKLLLSDSGFYLCAWTHWGTGYGYTFGSGTRLTVV.

V is TRBV20-1 and J is TRBJ2-5; D is unresolved. This CDR3 has 12 amino acids. Per the germline V gene, CDR1 is DFQATT and CDR2 is SNEGSKA (reference sequence). Trimming left V 4 bases short and J 3 bases short, with 9 bases between. The CDR3 reads CSATVEEETQYF. CDR3 coding DNA: TGCAGTGCTACTGTTGAGGAAGAGACCCAGTACTTC.

This chain joins TRBV11-2 and TRBJ2-5; TRBD1 matches 7 bases. The J call is uncertain, as TRBJ2-1 better fits the DNA end. Looked up from germline, CDR1 is SGHAT and CDR2 is FQNNGV. The CDR3 consists of 16 residues. For the CDR3, the DNA is TGTGCCAGCAGCTTAGCTCTGACAGGGTTATACAATGAGCAGTTCTTC. It encodes CASSLALTGLYNEQFF.

This chain uses TRBV6-2 or TRBV6-3 with TRBJ1-1; D is possibly TRBD1 (6 bases). Germline CDR1 MNHEY, CDR2 SVGEGT. Deletions cut 6 bases from V and 1 base from J, with 12 bases between. CDR3 length: 14 amino acids. CDR3 sequence (DNA): TGTGCCAGCAGAAGGGACACCTCGAACACTGAAGCTTTCTTT. Translating it yields CASRRDTSNTEAFF.

V usage is TRBV10-3 and J usage is TRBJ2-1; D remains ambiguous. CDR3 length: 16 amino acids. The germline CDR1 and CDR2 sequences are ENHRY and SYGVKD. V was clipped by 0 bases and J by 5 bases, with 14 bases between them. CDR3 sequence: CAISESPIRANNEQFF. The CDR3 bases are TGTGCCATCAGTGAGTCCCCTATTAGGGCCAACAATGAGCAGTTCTTC.

The rearrangement links TRBV28 to TRBJ2-1; D ambiguous. From germline, CDR1 is MDHEN and CDR2 SYDVKM. V lost 2 bases and J 12 bases, leaving 8 bases between the germline ends. The CDR3 covers 11 residues. The CDR3 region is CASSLESLQFF. CDR3 coding DNA: TGTGCCAGCAGTTTAGAGTCCCTGCAGTTCTTC. Complete variable domain (other parts from reference TRBV28 and TRBJ2-1): DVKVTQSSRYLVKRTGEKVFLECVQDMDHENMFWYRQDPGLGLRLIYFSYDVKMKEKGDIPEGYSVSREKKERFSLILESASTNQTSMYLCASSLESLQFFGPGTRLTVL.

The chain has TRBV6-2 or TRBV6-3 and TRBJ1-5; perhaps TRBD1 as D (5 bases). V was shortened by 5 bases and J by 5 bases, with 16 bases between the two germline ends. The CDR3 runs to 15 residues. CDR1 is MNHEY and CDR2 is SVGEGT in the germline V gene. In nucleotides, the CDR3 is TGTGCCAGCAGTCGGATTGGGGGGAAGGATCAGCCCCAGCATTTT. Translation gives CASSRIGGKDQPQHF.

This clonotype came up a few times. J is TRBJ1-1 and V is TRBV24-1; unclear D gene. Germline V gives CDR1 KGHDR, CDR2 SFDVKD. The CDR3 spans 11 residues. V was cut by 4 bases and J by 11 bases, with 10 bases left in between. The CDR3 region is CATSDHLRAFF. In DNA form, the CDR3 reads TGTGCCACCAGTGACCATTTAAGGGCTTTCTTT.

Ten or more counts support this clonotype. J is TRBJ2-7 and V is TRBV18, with a possible D match to TRBD2 (5 bases). Germline V lookup: CDR1 KGHSH, CDR2 LQKENI. This CDR3 spans 14 amino acids. Trimming left V 4 bases short and J 0 bases short, with 10 bases between. CDR3 DNA: TGTGCCAGCTCACGGACTGGAAGCTCCTACGAGCAGTACTTC. Translated: CASSRTGSSYEQYF.

This clonotype appeared a few times. V and J are TRBV7-9 and TRBJ1-1; D perhaps matches TRBD1 (5 bases). The CDR3 contains 12 residues. The V gene's germline CDR1 is SEHNR and CDR2 FQNEAQ (reference sequence). The V end was cut by 1 base, the J end by 7 bases, with 7 bases between. The DNA for the CDR3 is TGTGCCAGCAGCTTAGTGGGGCTTGAAGCTTTCTTT. It encodes CASSLVGLEAFF.

The chain is built from TRBV6-2 or TRBV6-3 and TRBJ2-7; D not certain. This CDR3 has 16 residues. V was pared by 3 bases and J by 3 bases, with 18 bases between. Per the germline V gene, CDR1 is MNHEY and CDR2 is SVGEGT. CDR3 bases: TGTGCCAGCAGTTATCACCCATTAGCAGGCTTCTACGAGCAGTACTTC. Translating it yields CASSYHPLAGFYEQYF.

V and J are TRBV29-1 and TRBJ2-7; tentatively, D is TRBD1 or TRBD2 (5 bases each). The germline V and J ends were trimmed by 7 bases and 1 base, with 11 bases remaining between them. The germline V gene encodes CDR1 SQVTM and CDR2 ANQGSEA. The CDR3 sequence is 12 residues long. The CDR3 sequence: CSARGLSYEQYF. Written as DNA, the CDR3 is TGCAGCGCGAGGGGTCTTTCCTACGAGCAGTACTTC.